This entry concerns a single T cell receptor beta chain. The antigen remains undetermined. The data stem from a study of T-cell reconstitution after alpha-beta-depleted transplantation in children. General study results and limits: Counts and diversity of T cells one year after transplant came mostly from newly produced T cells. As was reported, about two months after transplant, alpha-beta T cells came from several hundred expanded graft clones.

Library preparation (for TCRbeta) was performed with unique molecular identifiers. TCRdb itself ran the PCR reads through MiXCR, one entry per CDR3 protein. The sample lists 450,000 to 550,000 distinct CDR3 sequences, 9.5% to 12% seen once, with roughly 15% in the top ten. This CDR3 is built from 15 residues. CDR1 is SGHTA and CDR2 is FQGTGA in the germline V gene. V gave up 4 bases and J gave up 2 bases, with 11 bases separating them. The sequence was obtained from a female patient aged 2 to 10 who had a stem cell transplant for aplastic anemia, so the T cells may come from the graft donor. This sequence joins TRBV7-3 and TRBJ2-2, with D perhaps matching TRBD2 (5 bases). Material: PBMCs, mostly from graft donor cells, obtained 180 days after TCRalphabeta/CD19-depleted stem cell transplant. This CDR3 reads CASSYRTGNTGELFF. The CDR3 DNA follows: TGTGCCAGCAGCTACCGGACGGGAAACACCGGGGAGCTGTTTTTT.